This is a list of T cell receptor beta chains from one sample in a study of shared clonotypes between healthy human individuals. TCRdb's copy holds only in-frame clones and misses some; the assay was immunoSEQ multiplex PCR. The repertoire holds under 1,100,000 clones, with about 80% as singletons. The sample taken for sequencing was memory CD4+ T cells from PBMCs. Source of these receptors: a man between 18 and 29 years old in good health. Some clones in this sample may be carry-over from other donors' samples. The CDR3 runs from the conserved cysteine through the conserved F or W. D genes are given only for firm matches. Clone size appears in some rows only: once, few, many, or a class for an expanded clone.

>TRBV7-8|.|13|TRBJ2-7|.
TGTGCCAGCAGCCAATCCGAGGTCAGGCCGAGCTCCTTC
CASSQSEVRPSSF
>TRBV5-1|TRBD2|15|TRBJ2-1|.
TGCGCCAGCAGCTTGGTGGCGGGAGGATACAATGAGCAGTTCTTC
CASSLVAGGYNEQFF
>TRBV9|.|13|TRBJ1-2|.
TGTGCCAGCAGCGTCGCTCTAGGACATGGCTACACCTTC
CASSVALGHGYTF
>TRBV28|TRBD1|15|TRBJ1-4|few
TGTGCCAGCAACGGTGGTGACAGGGGGCGGGAAAAACTGTTTTTT
CASNGGDRGREKLFF
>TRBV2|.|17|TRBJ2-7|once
TGTGCCAGCAGTGTGCACCAAGGAGGAGCGGGTTTGGGTGAGCAGTACTTC
CASSVHQGGAGLGEQYF
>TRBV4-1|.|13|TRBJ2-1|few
TGCGCCAGCAGAGGCGCAGCGTACAATGAGCAGTTCTTC
CASRGAAYNEQFF
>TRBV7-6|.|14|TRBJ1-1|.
TGTGCCAGCAGTTCGACAACTCGGAACACTGAAGCTTTCTTT
CASSSTTRNTEAFF
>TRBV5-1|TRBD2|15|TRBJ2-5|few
TGCGCCAGCAGCTATGGACTAGCGGGAGAAGAGACCCAGTACTTC
CASSYGLAGEETQYF
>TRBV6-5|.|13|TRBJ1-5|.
TGTGCCAGCAGCCCTAATAGCAATCAGCCCCAGCATTTT
CASSPNSNQPQHF
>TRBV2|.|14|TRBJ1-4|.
TGTGCCAGCAGCGACAGAGCCTTAGGTGAAAAACTGTTTTTT
CASSDRALGEKLFF
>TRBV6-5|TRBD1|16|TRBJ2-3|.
TGTGCCAGCAGTTACTACGGACAGGGGGTAACAGATACGCAGTATTTT
CASSYYGQGVTDTQYF
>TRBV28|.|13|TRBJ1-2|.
TGTGCCAGCAGTTCCCTTGACCCGGTAGGCTACACCTTC
CASSSLDPVGYTF
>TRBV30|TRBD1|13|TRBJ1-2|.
TGTGCCTGGAGTTGGGACAGGGCTAATGGCTACACCTTC
CAWSWDRANGYTF
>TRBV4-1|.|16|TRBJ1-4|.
TGCGCCAGCAGCCCCCTAGGTCGGGACGGATACGAAAAACTGTTTTTT
CASSPLGRDGYEKLFF
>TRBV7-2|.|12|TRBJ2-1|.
TGTGCCAGCAGCTTAGTTGCGGCGGAGCAGTTCTTC
CASSLVAAEQFF
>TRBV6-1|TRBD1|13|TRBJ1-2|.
TGTGCCAGCATGACAGGGGGTAACTATGGCTACACCTTC
CASMTGGNYGYTF
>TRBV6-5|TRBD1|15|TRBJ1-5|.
TGTGCCAGCAGTTACTCTGGACAGGGCAATCAGCCCCAGCATTTT
CASSYSGQGNQPQHF
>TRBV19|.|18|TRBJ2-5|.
TGTGCCAGTAGTCCCCGGGTTGCGGGAAAGGGGGTGAAAGAGACCCAGTACTTC
CASSPRVAGKGVKETQYF
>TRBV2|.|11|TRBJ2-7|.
TGTGCCAGCGGCAGCTACTACGAGCAGTACTTC
CASGSYYEQYF
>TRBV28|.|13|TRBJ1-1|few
TGTGCCAGCTGGGCACAGCGTAACACTGAAGCTTTCTTT
CASWAQRNTEAFF
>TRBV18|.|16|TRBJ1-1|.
TGTGCCAGCTCACCAAAGACAGACCTTTTGAACACTGAAGCTTTCTTT
CASSPKTDLLNTEAFF
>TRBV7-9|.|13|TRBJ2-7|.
TGTGCCAGCAGCTTTAGCGTGAAGGGCCAGCAGTACTTC
CASSFSVKGQQYF
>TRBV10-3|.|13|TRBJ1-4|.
TGTGCCATCAGGGCAGGGTCAGGTGAAAAACTGTTTTTT
CAIRAGSGEKLFF
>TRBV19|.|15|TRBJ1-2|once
TGTGCCAGTAGTATTGTGGGGGCCATGAACTATGGCTACACCTTC
CASSIVGAMNYGYTF
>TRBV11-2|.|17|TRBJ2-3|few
TGTGCCAGCAGCTCTTATCGCCTTGCTAGCGAGGCAGATACGCAGTATTTT
CASSSYRLASEADTQYF
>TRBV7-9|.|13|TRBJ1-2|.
TGTGCCAGCCATGGTGGTCCTAACTATGGCTACACCTTC
CASHGGPNYGYTF
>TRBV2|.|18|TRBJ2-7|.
TGTGCCAGCAGTGAAGCAGTAGCATTAGGGTTTTCCTACTACGAGCAGTACTTC
CASSEAVALGFSYYEQYF
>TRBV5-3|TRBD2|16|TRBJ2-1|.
TGTGCCAGAAGCACCTGGACTAGCGGGACCCCCAATGAGCAGTTCTTC
CARSTWTSGTPNEQFF
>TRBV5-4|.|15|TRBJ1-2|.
TGTGCCAGCAGATGGGCAGGGGAAGGGAACTATGGCTACACCTTC
CASRWAGEGNYGYTF
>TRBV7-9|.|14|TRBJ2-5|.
TGTGCCAGCAGCTTATTTTCGATCCAAGAGACCCAGTACTTC
CASSLFSIQETQYF
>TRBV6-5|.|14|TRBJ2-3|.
TGTGCCAGCAGTACGGTGGGGGTCGCAGATACGCAGTATTTT
CASSTVGVADTQYF
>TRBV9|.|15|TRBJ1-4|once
TGTGCCAGCAGCGTCGGAACCGCGGGAGGAGAAAAACTGTTTTTT
CASSVGTAGGEKLFF
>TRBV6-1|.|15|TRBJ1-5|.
TGTGCCAGCAGTTTTTCCGGCGAGGACAATCAGCCCCAGCATTTT
CASSFSGEDNQPQHF
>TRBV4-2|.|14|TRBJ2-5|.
TGTGCCAGCAGCCAAGAACTAGCCGAGGAGACCCAGTACTTC
CASSQELAEETQYF
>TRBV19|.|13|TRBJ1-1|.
TGTGCCAGTATGCTCAGGGGAAACACTGAAGCTTTCTTT
CASMLRGNTEAFF
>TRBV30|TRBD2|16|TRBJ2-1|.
TGTGCCTGGGGGGGTCCGGGACTAGCGGGACGAAATGAGCAGTTCTTC
CAWGGPGLAGRNEQFF
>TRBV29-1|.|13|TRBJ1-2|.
TGCAGCGTTCCCACACCCGCCAGGGCTGGCTACACCTTC
CSVPTPARAGYTF
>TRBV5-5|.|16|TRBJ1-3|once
TGTGCCAGCAGCTTGGTGCCGTCGGACTCTGGAAACACCATATATTTT
CASSLVPSDSGNTIYF
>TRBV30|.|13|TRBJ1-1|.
TGTGCCTGGAGGGAACCGTCGCGCACTGAAGCTTTCTTT
CAWREPSRTEAFF
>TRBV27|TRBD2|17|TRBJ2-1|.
TGTGCCAGCAGTTTACGGCTAGCGGGAGCGCGGTACAATGAGCAGTTCTTC
CASSLRLAGARYNEQFF
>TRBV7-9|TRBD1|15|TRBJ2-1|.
TGTGCCAGCAGGCGGGACAGGGAGGCCCGATGGGAGCAGTTCTTC
CASRRDREARWEQFF
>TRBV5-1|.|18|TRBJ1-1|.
TGCGCCAGCAGCCCCTCTGGGCGGCCGTCGGGGGGGAACACTGAAGCTTTCTTT
CASSPSGRPSGGNTEAFF
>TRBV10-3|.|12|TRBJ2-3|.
TGTGCCACTAGCAGTCGCACAGATACGCAGTATTTT
CATSSRTDTQYF
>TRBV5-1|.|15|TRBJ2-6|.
TGCGCCAGCAGGGGGGTATCCCGTGGGGCCAACGTCCTGACTTTC
CASRGVSRGANVLTF
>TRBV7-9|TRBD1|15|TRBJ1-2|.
TGTGCCAGCAGCTTTGGGGACGACAGGGGGTTTGGCTACACCTTC
CASSFGDDRGFGYTF
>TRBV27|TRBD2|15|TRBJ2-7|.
TGTGCCAGCAGGCGGGCTAGCGGGATCTCCTACGAGCAGTACTTC
CASRRASGISYEQYF
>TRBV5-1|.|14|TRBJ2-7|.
TGCGCCAGCAGCTTCGAAGGGGCCGCCTACGAGCAGTACTTC
CASSFEGAAYEQYF
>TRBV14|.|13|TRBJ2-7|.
TGTGCCAGCAGCCTACCCAACTCCTACGAGCAGTACTTC
CASSLPNSYEQYF